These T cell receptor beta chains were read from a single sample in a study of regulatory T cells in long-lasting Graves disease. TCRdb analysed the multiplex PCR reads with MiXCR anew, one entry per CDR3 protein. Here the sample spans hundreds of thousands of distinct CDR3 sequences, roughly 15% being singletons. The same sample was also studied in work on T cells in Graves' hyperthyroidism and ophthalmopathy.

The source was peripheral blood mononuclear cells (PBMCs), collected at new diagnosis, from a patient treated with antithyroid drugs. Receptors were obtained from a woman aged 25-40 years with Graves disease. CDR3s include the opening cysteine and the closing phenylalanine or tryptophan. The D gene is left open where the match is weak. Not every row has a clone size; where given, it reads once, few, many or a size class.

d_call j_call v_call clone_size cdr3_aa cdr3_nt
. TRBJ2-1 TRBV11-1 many CASSSGRSSYNEQFF TGTGCCAGCAGCTCGGGACGGAGCTCCTACAATGAGCAGTTCTTC
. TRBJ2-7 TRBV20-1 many CSARRGGPTYEQYF TGCAGTGCTAGACGAGGCGGGCCCACCTACGAGCAGTACTTC
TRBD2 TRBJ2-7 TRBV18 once CASSRLAGDPYEQYF TGTGCCAGCTCCAGACTAGCGGGAGACCCCTACGAGCAGTACTTC
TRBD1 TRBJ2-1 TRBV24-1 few CATSEPQGAGSYNEQFF TGTGCCACCAGTGAGCCACAGGGGGCGGGCTCCTACAATGAGCAGTTCTTC
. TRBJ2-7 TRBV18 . CASSPNLGTEQYF TGTGCCAGCTCACCAAACCTGGGTACCGAGCAGTACTTC
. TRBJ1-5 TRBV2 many CASSVWDGQPQHF TGTGCCAGCAGTGTCTGGGACGGTCAGCCCCAGCATTTT
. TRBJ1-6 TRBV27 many CASSRYGGGSPLHF TGTGCCAGCAGCAGATACGGTGGGGGCTCACCCCTCCACTTT
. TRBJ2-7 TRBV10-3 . CAAEDGAGYEQYF TGTGCCGCTGAGGACGGGGCAGGGTACGAGCAGTACTTC
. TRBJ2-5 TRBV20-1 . CSARVLGTDETQYF TGCAGTGCTAGAGTATTGGGGACTGATGAGACCCAGTACTTC
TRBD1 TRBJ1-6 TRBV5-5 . CASSLAAGGLSLHF TGTGCCAGCAGCTTGGCGGCAGGGGGTCTATCACTCCACTTT